These 25 T cell receptor beta chains came from one sample sequenced in a study of tumor-infiltrating lymphocytes in primary liver carcinoma. The researchers produced TCR beta cDNA from 500 to 550 ng total RNA with a constant-region primer. Slightly modified ARM-PCR served as the procedure for the TCR beta libraries. These libraries came from three rounds of nested multiplex PCR. Investigators reported that the first two PCR rounds, at about 9 cycles each, used TRBV1-TRBV30 forward primers with a C-beta reverse primer. TCRdb redid the calling of the multiplex PCR reads with MiXCR, one entry per CDR3 protein. Counted here are 50,000 or so distinct CDR3 sequences, around 73% occurring once; the ten biggest clones make up around a quarter. The tissue used was unsorted bulk material of about 17-33 mg. RNA and DNA were co-extracted from it with the AllPrep DNA/RNA mini kit. What was sequenced was liver tumor tissue from sampling region 5. Subset: tumor region T5, tumor centre. Receptor source: a man in his forties with primary liver carcinoma and hepatitis B virus infection.

Worth noting for this clonotype: The junction does not match germline at one end; this may be a read error. The genes are TRBV6-5 and TRBJ2-3; 11 bases map to TRBD2. The CDR3 extends over 15 amino acids. The germline V gene has CDR1 MNHEY and CDR2 SVGAGI. Here the CDR3 DNA reads TGTGCCAGCAGCCGAAGACTAGCGGGAACAGATACGCAGAATTTT. Protein product: CASSRRLAGTDTQNF.

On this clonotype: The junction and the germline gene differ at one end; a read error may be behind it. This sequence joins TRBV28 and TRBJ1-1; TRBD1 matches at 7 bases. Germline CDR1 is MDHEN and CDR2 is SYDVKM. The CDR3 contains 13 residues. Here the CDR3 reads CDSSSPATGAAFF. CDR3 bases: TGCGACAGCAGTTCACCGGCTACAGGGGCAGCTTTCTTT.

In the case of this clonotype: At one end, the junction sequence differs from germline, possibly due to a read error. The chain couples TRBV7-9 to TRBJ2-3, with a tentative D call TRBD2 (5 bases). The CDR3 contains 13 residues. Germline lookup yields CDR1 SEHNR and CDR2 FQNEAQ (reference sequence). The CDR3 DNA sequence: TGTGCCGGCAGCCCCATCCGAGGGGATACGCAGTATTTT. It translates to CAGSPIRGDTQYF.

Many counts were recorded for this clonotype. The chain couples TRBV6-1 to TRBJ2-7, with 9 bases matching TRBD2. In germline, CDR1 is MNHNS, CDR2 SASEGT. The CDR3 spans 15 residues. Losses at the gene ends were 4 bases for V and 2 bases for J; bases not matched to a gene: 6. The CDR3 sequence: CASSASTSGTYEQYF. CDR3 bases: TGTGCCAGCAGTGCCTCGACTAGCGGTACCTACGAGCAGTACTTC.

Concerning this clonotype itself: A read error may account for a junction end that differs from germline. CDR3 bases: TGCGCCAGCAGCTTGACCCTAGGGAGGGGCCACAATGAGCGGTTCTTC. This gives the protein CASSLTLGRGHNERFF. V is TRBV5-1 and J is TRBJ2-1; 7 bases fit TRBD2. Germline-derived CDR1 and CDR2 are SGHRS and YFSETQ. The CDR3 is 16 amino acids.

The chain uses TRBV5-5 and TRBJ2-5; D is possibly TRBD1 (6 bases). The CDR3 covers 14 residues. Germline V CDR1 and CDR2: SGHKS, YYEKEE (reference sequence). V was clipped by 6 bases and J by 8 bases, with 20 bases between them. CDR3 loop: CASTWWGRGDTQYF. The CDR3, as DNA: TGTGCCAGCACCTGGTGGGGGCGCGGAGATACCCAGTACTTC.

The gene calls are TRBV12-3 or TRBV12-4 and TRBJ2-2; D might be TRBD1 (5 bases). The length of the CDR3 is 14 residues. Trimming cost V 7 bases and J 13 bases, with 22 bases left between them. For the CDR3, the DNA is TGTGCCAGCATGGAGACAGCTAACACCGGGTGGCTGTTTTTT. Translation: CASMETANTGWLFF.

V usage is TRBV11-1 and J usage is TRBJ2-4; 7 bases fit TRBD2. The CDR3 spans 17 residues. CDR1 is SGHAT, CDR2 FQDESV, per germline (reference sequence). J lost 6 bases, V lost 3 bases, and 14 bases had no gene match. Here the CDR3 DNA reads TGTGCCAGCAGCTTTCTCTGGACCAGCGGGACCATAAACATTCAGTACTTC. Amino acid sequence: CASSFLWTSGTINIQYF.

To note about this clonotype: An end of the junction differs from the germline gene, which may be a read error. This chain connects TRBV5-6 to TRBJ1-6; 10 bases are a match to TRBD1. The CDR3 runs 17 residues. Germline V gene lookup returns CDR1 SGHDT and CDR2 YYEEEE. For the CDR3, the DNA is TGTGCCAGCAGCTCCCCAACCGGGACAGGGGTTGATTCATCCCTCCACTTT. Amino acids: CASSSPTGTGVDSSLHF.

This clonotype was recorded at least ten times. The rearrangement joins TRBV5-6 to TRBJ2-1; tentative D call: TRBD1 (5 bases). The CDR3 extends over 15 amino acids. Germline CDR1 reads SGHDT; CDR2 reads YYEEEE. Deletions cut 1 base from V and 7 bases from J, with 15 bases between. The DNA of the CDR3 is TGTGCCAGCAGCTTGCGGCTAGGGGCCTTAAATGAGCAGTTCTTC. Translation gives CASSLRLGALNEQFF.

The chain employs TRBV7-9 and TRBJ1-1; D gene ambiguous. V lost 6 bases and J 9 bases, leaving 14 bases between the germline ends. Germline loops: CDR1 SEHNR, CDR2 FQNEAQ (reference sequence). This CDR3 has 12 amino acids. The CDR3 reads CASRSGTNKAFF. The DNA for the CDR3 is TGTGCCAGCAGATCCGGCACGAATAAAGCTTTCTTT.

This clonotype was seen only once. The CDR3, as DNA: TGTGCCACCAGCTACCCCGCTAGCGGGGGAGACAATGAGCAGTTCTTC. This sequence encodes CATSYPASGGDNEQFF. The V and J genes are TRBV24-1 and TRBJ2-1; 10 bases match TRBD2. CDR1 KGHDR and CDR2 SFDVKD come from the germline V gene. Trimming cost V 7 bases and J 5 bases; bases outside gene matches: 10. This CDR3 region has 16 residues.

Many counts were recorded for this clonotype. The rearrangement joins TRBV5-1 to TRBJ2-7; TRBD2 is a possible D gene (6 bases). This CDR3 has 15 amino acids. Per germline, CDR1 SGHRS and CDR2 YFSETQ. Trimming cost V 4 bases and J 1 base, with 15 bases left between them. CDR3 residues: CASSTSGGRSYEQYF. CDR3 coding DNA: TGCGCCAGCAGCACATCCGGGGGACGGTCCTACGAGCAGTACTTC.

This clonotype was counted a single time. Sequence at one end of the junction differs from germline and may be a read error. CDR3 sequence: CSSSSQAVAGANVLTF. CDR3 nucleotide sequence: TGTTCCAGCAGTTCTCAGGCCGTGGCCGGGGCCAACGTCCTGACTTTC. The chain joins TRBV6-1 to TRBJ2-6; no clear D. The CDR3 consists of 16 residues. Germline assignment: CDR1 MNHNS and CDR2 SASEGT.

On this clonotype: The junction departs from germline at one end; a sequencing error may be responsible. The chain has TRBV28 and TRBJ1-2, with 9 bases that match TRBD1. Germline loops: CDR1 MDHEN, CDR2 SYDVKM. The CDR3 covers 16 residues. The CDR3 here is CARSTPPGTGTYGYTF. DNA for the CDR3: TGTGCCAGAAGTACACCCCCCGGGACAGGGACCTATGGTTACACCTTC.

Of note for this clonotype: This clone may be a read error of a much larger clone one base away. This chain joins TRBV18 and TRBJ1-4; the D is unclear. Trimming removed 4 bases from V and 6 bases from J, with 9 bases in between. From germline, CDR1 is KGHSH and CDR2 LQKENI. This CDR3 comprises 13 residues. The CDR3 DNA reads as TGTGCCAGCTCACGTTACTGGGATGAAAAACTGTTTTTT. It yields the protein CASSRYWDEKLFF. Full variable domain (rest looked up from reference TRBV18 and TRBJ1-4): NAGVMQNPRHLVRRRGQEARLRCSPMKGHSHVYWYRQLPEEGLKFMVYLQKENIIDESGMPKERFSAEFPKEGPSILRIQQVVRGDSAAYFCASSRYWDEKLFFGSGTQLSVL.

Worth noting for this clonotype: The conserved phenylalanine or tryptophan is not found at the CDR3 terminus, so this likely reflects a read error. The chain employs TRBV11-2 and TRBJ2-7; no clear D gene. Trimming removed 7 bases from V and 4 bases from J, with 26 bases in between. Germline loops: CDR1 SGHAT, CDR2 FQNNGV. This CDR3 has 17 residues. The CDR3 nucleotides read TGTGCCAGCATCTCCCTTGGGGTTCCCTCCATCCCTTACGAGCAGTACATC. Its translation is CASISLGVPSIPYEQYI.

The chain joins TRBV11-3 to TRBJ2-1; 13 nucleotides align to TRBD2. The CDR3 length is 15 residues. Germline-derived CDR1 and CDR2 are SGHNT and YENEEA. V gave up 6 bases and J gave up 12 bases; unmatched junction bases: 11. The CDR3 protein is CASRITGTSGTMQFF. The CDR3 nucleotides are TGTGCCAGCAGAATAACCGGGACTAGCGGGACCATGCAGTTCTTC.

As to this clonotype: As the CDR3 is not closed by the conserved phenylalanine or tryptophan, this likely results from a read error. The chain combines TRBV29-1 with TRBJ2-1; 11 bases align to TRBD2. The CDR3 spans 15 residues. Germline loops: CDR1 SQVTM, CDR2 ANQGSEA. The CDR3 region is CSVGLAGRFYSEQFC. The CDR3 DNA reads as TGCAGCGTTGGACTAGCGGGAAGGTTCTACAGTGAGCAGTTCTGC.

The chain joins TRBV10-3 to TRBJ1-1; D is undetermined. Germline V gene data show CDR1 as ENHRY and CDR2 as SYGVKD. V was pared by 7 bases and J by 1 base, with 10 bases between. The CDR3 has 13 amino acids. CDR3 protein: CAIMSRENTEAFF. Here the CDR3 DNA reads TGTGCCATCATGAGTCGGGAGAACACTGAAGCTTTCTTT.

In the case of this clonotype: The junction shows a germline mismatch at one end, possibly a read error. This chain connects TRBV4-1 to TRBJ2-2, with a weak D call TRBD2 (6 bases). The CDR3 contains 14 residues. Germline CDR1 is MGHRA and CDR2 is YSYEKL. The CDR3 region has the DNA TGCCCCAGCAGTAGGCGGGGAAATGCCGGGGAGCTGTTTTTT. It codes for CPSSRRGNAGELFF.

Comments on this clonotype: This may be a read error: a much more frequent sequence differs by one nucleotide. A read error is likely, as this CDR3 ends without the conserved phenylalanine or tryptophan. The chain is built from TRBV9 and TRBJ2-5, with 7 bases that match TRBD2. This CDR3 spans 15 amino acids. Germline V CDR1 and CDR2: SGDLS, YYNGEE. V was pared by 6 bases and J by 1 base, with 9 bases of the junction left unmatched. The CDR3 sequence: CASTSSWGGQETQYL. As DNA, the CDR3 is TGTGCCAGCACCAGTAGTTGGGGGGGCCAAGAGACCCAGTACTTA.

A word on this clonotype: At one end, the junction sequence differs from germline, possibly due to a read error. This rearrangement joins TRBV28 to TRBJ1-2; D may be TRBD1 (6 bases). CDR1 and CDR2 from the germline V gene are MDHEN and SYDVKM. The CDR3 runs 13 residues. CDR3: CASSSGGAYGYTF. CDR3 in DNA: TGTGCAAGCAGTTCGGGGGGGGCCTATGGCTACACCTTC.

The V call is TRBV5-4, the J call TRBJ2-5; 7 positions match TRBD2. Trimming at V came to 4 bases and at J to 10 bases, leaving 19 bases not matched to a gene. The CDR3 is 16 amino acids. Germline V lookup: CDR1 SGHNT, CDR2 YYREEE (reference sequence). The CDR3 is CASSPVGSGASLGQYF. In DNA form, the CDR3 reads TGTGCCAGCAGCCCGGTGGGGAGCGGGGCCAGTTTGGGCCAGTACTTC.

This clonotype was detected ten times or more. This chain joins TRBV6-1 and TRBJ1-2; D remains unclear. Looked up from germline, CDR1 is MNHNS and CDR2 is SASEGT. The CDR3 contains 15 residues. Between the trimmed V and J ends, which lost 2 bases and 3 bases, there was a span of 13 bases. The CDR3 sequence is CASSEIRDGDYGYTF. The CDR3 DNA reads as TGTGCCAGCAGTGAAATAAGGGATGGGGACTATGGCTACACCTTC.